The rows below give T cell receptor beta chains drawn from one sample of a study of tumor-infiltrating lymphocytes in localized non-small cell lung cancer. The protocol was immunoSEQ multiplex PCR, while the TCRdb copy is restricted to in-frame clones and leaves out a portion. The sample carries approximately 13,000 clones, around 74% recorded once. Sequencing input: lung tumor tissue. The receptors shown here come from a human donor with non-small cell lung cancer. CDR3s include the opening cysteine and the closing phenylalanine or tryptophan. A D gene is named only where the DNA matches it firmly. Size is stated for part of the rows, as once, few or many counts, or as a class when the clone is expanded.

clone size,V gene,D gene,J gene,CDR3 DNA,CDR3 protein
medium-sized,TRBV6-5,NA,TRBJ1-2,TGTGCCAGCAGTGACGTCAGTCAGGATGGCTACACCTTC,CASSDVSQDGYTF
NA,TRBV6-1,NA,TRBJ1-4,TGTGCCAGCAGTGTAGAGGGGAATAATGAAAAACTGTTTTTT,CASSVEGNNEKLFF
NA,TRBV28,NA,TRBJ2-3,TGTGCCAGCAGTCGGGACACCAGCACAGATACGCAGTATTTT,CASSRDTSTDTQYF
NA,TRBV4-2,NA,TRBJ1-1,TGTGCCAGCAGCGTATTGTGGGGGATGAACACTGAAGCTTTCTTT,CASSVLWGMNTEAFF
few,TRBV15,NA,TRBJ1-2,TGTGCCACCAGCAGAGACACATATGGCTACACCTTC,CATSRDTYGYTF
NA,TRBV6-5,TRBD2,TRBJ2-7,TGTGCCAGCAGCATGACTAGCGGGGGGCCCTACGAGCAGTACTTC,CASSMTSGGPYEQYF
NA,TRBV29-1,NA,TRBJ2-3,TGCAGCGCCCGACCCAGCGGAGATACGCAGTATTTT,CSARPSGDTQYF
NA,TRBV9,TRBD2,TRBJ2-3,TGTGCCAGCAGCGTCGGGACTACCCTAACAGATACGCAGTATTTT,CASSVGTTLTDTQYF
NA,TRBV7-2,TRBD1,TRBJ1-5,TGTGCCAGCAGCCCCAGGGGGAATCAGCCCCAGCATTTT,CASSPRGNQPQHF
once,TRBV2,TRBD1,TRBJ1-1,TGTGCCAGCAGGGGTGGACAGGGCAGCTCTGAAGCTTTCTTT,CASRGGQGSSEAFF
NA,TRBV11-2,NA,TRBJ2-5,TGTGCCAGCGGCAAGAGGGTCCTAGGAGAGACCCAGTACTTC,CASGKRVLGETQYF
NA,TRBV5-6,NA,TRBJ1-3,TGTGCCAGCAGCCCCATCGCCGGCTCTGGAAACACCATATATTTT,CASSPIAGSGNTIYF
NA,TRBV28,NA,TRBJ1-1,TGTGCCAGCGTGGCGGTGGGCAGGCATAACATGAACACTGAAGCTTTCTTT,CASVAVGRHNMNTEAFF
NA,TRBV18,NA,TRBJ2-1,TGTGCCAGCTCACCCAGGCAATACAATGAGCAGTTCTTC,CASSPRQYNEQFF
few,TRBV27,NA,TRBJ2-3,TGTGCCAGCAGCACCCGGACATTTAGCACAGATACGCAGTATTTT,CASSTRTFSTDTQYF
NA,TRBV7-9,TRBD2,TRBJ2-7,TGTGCCAGCAGCACGGGACTAGGGCTTTACGAGCAGTACTTC,CASSTGLGLYEQYF
NA,TRBV7-2,TRBD2,TRBJ2-1,TGTGCCAGCAGCCCCCGACTTACTAGCGGGGGGGCCGGTGAGCAGTTCTTC,CASSPRLTSGGAGEQFF
NA,TRBV5-6,NA,TRBJ2-3,TGTGCCAGCAGCTTGGAAGGGTGGGTCACAGATACGCAGTATTTT,CASSLEGWVTDTQYF
NA,TRBV19,TRBD1,TRBJ2-7,TGTGCCAGTATTGAGGACAGGGGCCCTTGGTGCCACGAGCAGTACTTC,CASIEDRGPWCHEQYF
NA,TRBV5-6,NA,TRBJ1-2,TGTGCCAGCAGCGATAGACAGATCGGGGTCGGCACCTTC,CASSDRQIGVGTF
few,TRBV6-5,NA,TRBJ1-1,TGTGCCAGCAGTCCCACAGGGACCCGGGGTGAAGCTTTCTTT,CASSPTGTRGEAFF
NA,TRBV5-5,NA,TRBJ2-5,TGTGCCAGCAGCTTGGGAAAAGAGACCCAGTACTTC,CASSLGKETQYF
NA,TRBV6-5,NA,TRBJ1-1,TGTGCCAGCAGTTACTCGTGGGGCTCAGTATCCACTGAAGCTTTCTTT,CASSYSWGSVSTEAFF
NA,TRBV28,NA,TRBJ1-2,TGTGCCAGCAGTTTAGGTTCATTTGGAAGATCGAGCTATGGCTACACCTTC,CASSLGSFGRSSYGYTF
NA,TRBV7-5,NA,TRBJ1-1,TGTGCCAGCAGCTTAGGCAGGGGGGCCACTGAAGCTTTCTTT,CASSLGRGATEAFF
NA,TRBV27,NA,TRBJ2-5,TGTGCCAGCCCCCCGCCCGGCAGGGGGGACCAAGAGACCCAGTACTTC,CASPPPGRGDQETQYF
NA,TRBV27,TRBD1,TRBJ1-2,TGTGCCAGCAGCAACTGGGACAGGTACACCTTC,CASSNWDRYTF
NA,TRBV19,NA,TRBJ1-1,TGTGCCAGTACCCCGCCTATGAACACTGAAGCTTTCTTT,CASTPPMNTEAFF
NA,TRBV19,TRBD1,TRBJ1-1,TGTGCCAGTAGTATCACAGGGGAATATGAAGCTTTCTTT,CASSITGEYEAFF
NA,TRBV27,NA,TRBJ2-7,TGTGCCAGCAGCCTCAAGGTAAACGAGCAGTACTTC,CASSLKVNEQYF
NA,TRBV7-6,TRBD2,TRBJ2-5,TGTGCCAGCAGCTTTTCGGGGGGCCAAGAGACCCAGTACTTC,CASSFSGGQETQYF
NA,TRBV18,NA,TRBJ2-5,TGTGCCAGCTCACCCGCTTTGGGCCAAGGAGGGACCCAGTACTTC,CASSPALGQGGTQYF
NA,TRBV6-5,TRBD1,TRBJ2-3,TGTGCCAGCAGTTCGCGCAGGGGGACCACAGATACGCAGTATTTT,CASSSRRGTTDTQYF
NA,TRBV7-2,TRBD1,TRBJ2-2,TGTGCCAGCAGCTTACCGAGACAGGGGCGAGTCGGGGAGCTGTTTTTT,CASSLPRQGRVGELFF
NA,TRBV5-1,TRBD1,TRBJ2-2,TGCGCCAGCAGCTTCCAGGCAGGGGGCCTGACCGGGGAGCTGTTTTTT,CASSFQAGGLTGELFF
few,TRBV2,NA,TRBJ1-1,TGTGCCAGCAGTGCGGCAGGGAGCACTGAAGCTTTCTTT,CASSAAGSTEAFF
NA,TRBV4-3,TRBD1,TRBJ1-1,TGCGCCAGCAGCCAGTCCTCCCCAGGGGGCGGGAACACTGAAGCTTTCTTT,CASSQSSPGGGNTEAFF
NA,TRBV5-1,NA,TRBJ2-7,TGCGCCAGCAGCCTGGACCACTCGGGGGAGCAGTACTTC,CASSLDHSGEQYF
NA,TRBV27,NA,TRBJ2-5,TGTGCCAGCAGCTCTCCCTTTAAAGGGGAATGGACCCAGTACTTC,CASSSPFKGEWTQYF
NA,TRBV9,NA,TRBJ2-7,TGTGCCAGCAGCGTAGATGAGGGCTACGAGCAGTACTTC,CASSVDEGYEQYF
NA,TRBV4-1,NA,TRBJ2-5,TGCGCCAGCAGCCAGAGGGGACCGGTAGGAGAGACCCAGTACTTC,CASSQRGPVGETQYF
NA,TRBV28,NA,TRBJ2-7,TGTGCCAGCAGAGGGCCGGACAGCCCCTCCTACGAGCAGTACTTC,CASRGPDSPSYEQYF
NA,TRBV10-3,TRBD1,TRBJ1-6,TGTGCCATCCAGGGGGTCCGGGACAGGGATTCACCCCTCCACTTT,CAIQGVRDRDSPLHF
NA,TRBV5-8,NA,TRBJ2-1,TGTGCCAGCAGCTTGGCAGGGACCAGCTCCTACAATGAGCAGTTCTTC,CASSLAGTSSYNEQFF
NA,TRBV5-1,TRBD1,TRBJ2-3,TGCGCCAGCAGCGTAAGTGGACAGGGTGCAGGGGATACGCAGTATTTT,CASSVSGQGAGDTQYF
NA,TRBV4-2,TRBD2,TRBJ2-1,TGTGCCAGCAGCCAAGTAGCCCGGACTAGCCTGCCGAGCCAGTTCTTC,CASSQVARTSLPSQFF
NA,TRBV5-1,TRBD1,TRBJ1-5,TGCGCCAGCAGCCCGGGACAGGGGGCACTTCAGCCCCAGCATTTT,CASSPGQGALQPQHF
NA,TRBV29-1,NA,TRBJ2-1,TGCAGCGTTGAGGTTGGACGCAGCTCCTACAATGAGCAGTTCTTC,CSVEVGRSSYNEQFF